These 12 T cell receptor beta chains were all obtained from the same sample, sequenced in a study of T cells after yellow fever vaccination. TCRdb fed the 5' RACE reads into MiXCR, producing one record per CDR3 protein. The table shows 230,000 or so distinct CDR3 sequences, with about 3.7% occurring only once. The input for sequencing was PBMCs, taken 15 days after the yellow fever booster vaccination. The receptors here all came from a man aged 18 to 30 who received the YFV17D yellow fever vaccine.

This clonotype has at least ten counts. The CDR3 DNA sequence: TGCAGTGCTAGAAGCGAGGGGACTCATAATTCACCCCTCCACTTT. As protein: CSARSEGTHNSPLHF. The chain recombines TRBV20-1 with TRBJ1-6; possibly TRBD1 for D (5 bases). The germline V and J ends were trimmed by 2 bases and 5 bases, with 13 bases remaining between them. Germline V gene lookup returns CDR1 DFQATT and CDR2 SNEGSKA (reference sequence). The CDR3 contains 15 residues.

The gene calls are TRBV9 and TRBJ1-6, with a tentative D call TRBD1 (5 bases). Germline V gives CDR1 SGDLS, CDR2 YYNGEE. The CDR3 totals 15 residues. The germline V and J ends were trimmed by 0 bases and 9 bases, with 13 bases remaining between them. This chain's CDR3 is CASSVGLQGASPLHF. CDR3 DNA sequence: TGTGCCAGCAGCGTAGGTTTACAAGGGGCTTCACCCCTCCACTTT.

This clonotype was seen repeatedly, ten times or more. This chain joins TRBV6-5 and TRBJ2-2; 9 bases line up with TRBD1. This CDR3 region has 16 residues. The ends lost 5 bases at V and 0 bases at J; junction bases unmatched: 4. Looked up from germline, CDR1 is MNHEY and CDR2 is SVGAGI. The CDR3 coding sequence is TGTGCCAGCAGTCGCGACAGGGGGACGAACACCGGGGAGCTGTTTTTT. This codes for CASSRDRGTNTGELFF.

The chain couples TRBV19 to TRBJ2-7; D not certain. The length of the CDR3 is 13 residues. V was cut by 3 bases and J by 3 bases, with 9 bases left in between. The V gene's germline CDR1 is LNHDA and CDR2 SQIVND (reference sequence). CDR3 sequence reads: CASSIRVNYEQYF. DNA for the CDR3: TGTGCCAGTAGTATTCGGGTCAACTACGAGCAGTACTTC.

The table lists this clonotype with many counts. V gene TRBV19 combines with J gene TRBJ1-2; 7 positions agree with TRBD1. Germline lookup yields CDR1 LNHDA and CDR2 SQIVND (reference sequence). This CDR3 region has 15 residues. The trim removed 1 base at V and 4 bases at J, leaving 6 bases unmatched. The CDR3 DNA follows: TGTGCCAGTAGTATAGCTGGGACAGAAGCCTATGGCTACACCTTC. Protein sequence: CASSIAGTEAYGYTF.

This clonotype was counted at least ten times. This rearrangement joins TRBV20-1 to TRBJ2-2, with 7 bases identical to TRBD2. The CDR3 length is 14 residues. V dropped 5 bases and J dropped 0; count of bases not matched to a gene: 3. Germline V gene lookup returns CDR1 DFQATT and CDR2 SNEGSKA (reference sequence). The CDR3 DNA reads TGCAGTGCTCTAGCGGAGACGAACACCGGGGAGCTGTTTTTT. Protein sequence: CSALAETNTGELFF.

The sample holds many counts of this clonotype. The gene calls are TRBV6-5 and TRBJ2-6, with TRBD1 matching over 11 bases. Losses at the gene ends were 6 bases for V and 0 bases for J; bases not matched to a gene: 10. The CDR3 loop spans 19 amino acids. Looked up from germline, CDR1 is MNHEY and CDR2 is SVGAGI. In nucleotides, the CDR3 is TGTGCCAGCAGCACCGAACGGGACAGGGGGTTCTCTGGGGCCAACGTCCTGACTTTC. Protein: CASSTERDRGFSGANVLTF.

This clonotype occurred many times. The chain links TRBV5-1 to TRBJ2-5; D possibly corresponds to TRBD2 (6 bases). The germline V gene encodes CDR1 SGHRS and CDR2 YFSETQ. V lost 0 bases to trimming and J lost 7 bases, with 13 bases between them. This CDR3 is 14 amino acids long. The CDR3 here is CASSLDPSVGTQYF. The CDR3 bases are TGCGCCAGCAGCTTGGATCCTAGCGTGGGGACCCAGTACTTC. The variable domain in full, with the rest retrieved from reference TRBV5-1 and TRBJ2-5, is KAGVTQTPRYLIKTRGQQVTLSCSPISGHRSVSWYQQTPGQGLQFLFEYFSETQRNKGNFPGRFSGRQFSNSRSEMNVSTLELGDSALYLCASSLDPSVGTQYFGPGTRLLVL.

This clonotype was found many times. This rearrangement joins TRBV12-3 or TRBV12-4 to TRBJ2-5; D remains ambiguous. Trimming removed 5 bases at V and 2 bases at J, with 12 bases between. The CDR3 consists of 14 residues. The CDR3 DNA sequence: TGTGCCAGCAGTCAAATTAGAAGTCAAGAGACCCAGTACTTC. Its protein is CASSQIRSQETQYF.

This clonotype was observed many times. J is TRBJ2-1 and V is TRBV5-1; tentative D call: TRBD2 (5 bases). The CDR3 has 12 residues. V dropped 6 bases and J dropped 4 bases, with 8 bases sitting between them. Germline CDR1 is SGHRS and CDR2 is YFSETQ. The CDR3 is CASKSGYNEQFF. CDR3 nucleotide sequence: TGCGCCAGCAAAAGCGGTTACAATGAGCAGTTCTTC.

This clonotype was seen at least ten times. The chain uses TRBV7-2 and TRBJ1-2; no clear D. Germline lookup yields CDR1 SGHTA and CDR2 FQGNSA. Trimming removed 3 bases from V and 0 bases from J, with 8 bases in between. This CDR3 is 14 amino acids long. As DNA, the CDR3 is TGTGCCAGCAGCTTTGGCAGTCCTAACTATGGCTACACCTTC. Encoded protein: CASSFGSPNYGYTF.

This clonotype was recorded many times. The V gene is TRBV20-1, the J gene TRBJ1-2; 9 bases map to TRBD1. The CDR3 is made up of 12 amino acids. Germline lookup yields CDR1 DFQATT and CDR2 SNEGSKA (reference sequence). V was pared by 2 bases and J by 10 bases, with 5 bases of the junction left unmatched. CDR3 nucleotide sequence: TGCAGTGCTAGAACGGGGACAGGGTTCTACACCTTC. It is translated as CSARTGTGFYTF.